This T cell receptor beta chain was recorded in a study of cytomegalovirus exposure and HLA in healthy donors. Whole-study results and caveats: Cytomegalovirus association was assigned to about 150 TCR beta chains. Subsequent analysis showed first-cohort TCR clusters tending to co-occur in some 120 validation repertoires. TCR sequences were mostly rare, though some public TCRs occurred in many donors.

Germline assignment: CDR1 SNHLY and CDR2 FYNNEI. Trimming took 10 bases from V and 5 from J, leaving 17 bases between them. The CDR3 is 14 residues long. The table lists this clone with a few counts. Its antigen is unidentified. The table came from immunoSEQ multiplex PCR; TCRdb's copy has only in-frame clones and leaves some out. This sample carries some 180,000 clones, approximately 78% of them seen once, and the ten largest clones take roughly 1.2%. The receptor was isolated from a woman aged 30 to 39 in good health and CMV-seronegative. The specimen was PBMCs. The chain joins TRBV2 to TRBJ1-4; maybe TRBD1 (5 bases). CDR3 nucleotides: TGTGCCACCGAAGAGACAGAGGAAAATGAAAAACTGTTTTTT. Amino acids: CATEETEENEKLFF.